This T cell receptor beta chain was sequenced in a study of blood T cell repertoires in COVID-19. About the research overall: The origin of the acute and convalescent COVID-19 samples was the United States, Italy and Spain. PBMCs, B-cell-depleted T cells, or T cells provided the cDNA or gDNA that made up the material.

Original handling: Amplification of reference gene primers provided the estimated nucleated cell counts. Using immunoSEQ multiplex PCR, the repertoire was profiled, and TCRdb retains in-frame clones only, with some absent. That table furnishes V, J and clone size, whereas the DNA furnished D and trimming. The sample records over 50,000 clones, 70% to 90% being singletons. The CDR3 is made up of 14 amino acids. Germline V lookup: CDR1 LNHDA, CDR2 SQIVND (reference sequence). Trimming removed 5 bases from V and 1 base from J, with 11 bases in between. The sequence came from a man between 50 and 59 years old with active COVID-19. The chain joins TRBV19 to TRBJ1-1; D not certain. Source material: peripheral blood. The CDR3 sequence is CASSPTRKNTEAFF. In DNA form, the CDR3 reads TGTGCCAGTAGTCCGACTCGGAAGAACACTGAAGCTTTCTTT.